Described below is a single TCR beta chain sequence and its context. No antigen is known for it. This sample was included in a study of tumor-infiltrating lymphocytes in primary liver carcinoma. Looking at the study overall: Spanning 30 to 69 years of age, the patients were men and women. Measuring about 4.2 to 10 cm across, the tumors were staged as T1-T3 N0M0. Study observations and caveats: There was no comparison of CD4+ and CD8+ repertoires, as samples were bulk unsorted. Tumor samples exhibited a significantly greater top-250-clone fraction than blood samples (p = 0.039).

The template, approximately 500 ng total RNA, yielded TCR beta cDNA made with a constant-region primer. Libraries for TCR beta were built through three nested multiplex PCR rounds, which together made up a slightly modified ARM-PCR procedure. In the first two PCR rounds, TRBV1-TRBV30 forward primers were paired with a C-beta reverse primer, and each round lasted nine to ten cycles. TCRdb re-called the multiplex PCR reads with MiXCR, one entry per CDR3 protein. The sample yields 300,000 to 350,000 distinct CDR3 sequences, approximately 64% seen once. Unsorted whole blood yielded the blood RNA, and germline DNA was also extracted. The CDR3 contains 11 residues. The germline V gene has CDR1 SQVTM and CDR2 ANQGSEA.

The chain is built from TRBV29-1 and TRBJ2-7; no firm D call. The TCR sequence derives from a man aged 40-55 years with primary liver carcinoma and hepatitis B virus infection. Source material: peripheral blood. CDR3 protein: CGVGSSYEQYF. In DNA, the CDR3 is TGCGGAGTTGGCAGCTCCTACGAGCAGTACTTC.